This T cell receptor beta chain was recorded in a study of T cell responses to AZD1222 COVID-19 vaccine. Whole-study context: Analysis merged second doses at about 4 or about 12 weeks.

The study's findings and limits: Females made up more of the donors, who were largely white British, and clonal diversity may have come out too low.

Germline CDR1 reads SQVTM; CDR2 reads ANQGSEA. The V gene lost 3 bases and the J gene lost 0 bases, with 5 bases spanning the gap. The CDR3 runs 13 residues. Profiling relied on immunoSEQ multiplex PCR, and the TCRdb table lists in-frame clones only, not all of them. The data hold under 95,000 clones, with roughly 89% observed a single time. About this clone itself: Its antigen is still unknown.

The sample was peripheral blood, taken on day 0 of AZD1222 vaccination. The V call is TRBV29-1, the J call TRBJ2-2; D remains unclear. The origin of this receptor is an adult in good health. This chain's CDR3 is CSVDRPNTGELFF. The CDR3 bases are TGCAGCGTTGATAGGCCGAACACCGGGGAGCTGTTTTTT.